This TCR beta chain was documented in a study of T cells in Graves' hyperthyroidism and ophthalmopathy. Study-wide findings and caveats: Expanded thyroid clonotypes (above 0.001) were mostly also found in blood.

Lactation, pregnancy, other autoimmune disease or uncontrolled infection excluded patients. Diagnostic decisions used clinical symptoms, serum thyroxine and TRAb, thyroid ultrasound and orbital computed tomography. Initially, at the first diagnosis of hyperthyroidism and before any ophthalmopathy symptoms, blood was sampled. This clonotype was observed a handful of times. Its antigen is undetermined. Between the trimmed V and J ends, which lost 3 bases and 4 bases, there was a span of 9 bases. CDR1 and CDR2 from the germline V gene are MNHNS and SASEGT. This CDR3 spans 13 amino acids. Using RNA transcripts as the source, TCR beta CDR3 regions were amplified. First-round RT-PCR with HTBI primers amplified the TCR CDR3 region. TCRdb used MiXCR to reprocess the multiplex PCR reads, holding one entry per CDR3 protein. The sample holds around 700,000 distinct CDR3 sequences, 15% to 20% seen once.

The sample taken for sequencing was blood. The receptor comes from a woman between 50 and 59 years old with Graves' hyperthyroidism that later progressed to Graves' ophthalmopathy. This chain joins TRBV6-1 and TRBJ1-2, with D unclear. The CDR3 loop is CASSEEAFYGYTF. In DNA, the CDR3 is TGTGCCAGCAGTGAGGAAGCATTCTATGGCTACACCTTC.